These 13 T cell receptor beta chains were sequenced from one sample in a study of blood T cells in healthy people across ages. The second PCR ran roughly 6 to 11 cycles with a sample-barcoded 5' primer and J-beta primers. TCRdb used MiXCR to reprocess the 5' RACE reads, holding one entry per CDR3 protein. The sample lists nearly 1 million distinct CDR3 sequences, roughly 47% occurring once. Sequenced material: blood. The receptors originated from a woman aged 60 to 75 in good health.

This chain uses TRBV12-3 or TRBV12-4 with TRBJ1-3, with 7 positions matching TRBD1. V dropped 6 bases and J dropped 2; count of bases not matched to a gene: 7. This CDR3 has 15 residues. As DNA, the CDR3 is TGTGCCAGCAGCCCCGGGCAGGGGGCTGGAAACACCATATATTTT. Its translation: CASSPGQGAGNTIYF.

This clonotype appeared a single time. The J gene is TRBJ2-7, the V gene TRBV4-2, with 8 positions matching TRBD2. The end of the DNA fits TRBJ2-1 better, so the J call may be wrong. The length of the CDR3 is 15 residues. Germline V lookup: CDR1 LGHNA, CDR2 YNFKEQ. CDR3 sequence: CASSQESGGRREQFF. CDR3 nucleotide sequence: TGTGCCAGCAGCCAAGAAAGTGGCGGGAGGCGCGAGCAGTTCTTC.

This chain joins TRBV7-7 and TRBJ2-5; 14 bases fit TRBD2. The junction had 1 base not matched to a gene; V was cut back by 1 base and J by 0 bases. This CDR3 has 17 amino acids. Germline V gene sequence: CDR1 SSHAT, CDR2 FNYEAQ (reference sequence). CDR3: CASSLGTSGRYQETQYF. The CDR3 DNA is TGTGCCAGCAGCTTAGGGACTAGCGGGAGGTACCAAGAGACCCAGTACTTC. Full variable domain (missing parts from reference TRBV7-7 and TRBJ2-5): GAGVSQSPRYKVTKRGQDVTLRCDPISSHATLYWYQQALGQGPEFLTYFNYEAQPDKSGLPSDRFSAERPEGSISTLTIQRTEQRDSAMYRCASSLGTSGRYQETQYFGPGTRLLVL.

V is TRBV7-8 and J is TRBJ2-6, with D tentatively TRBD1 (5 bases). CDR1 and CDR2 (germline): SGHVS, FQNEAQ. Trimming stripped 5 bases from V and 0 bases from J, with 14 bases between. The CDR3 is 17 amino acids. CDR3 sequence: CASSRRTTRSGANVLTF. CDR3 DNA: TGTGCCAGCAGCAGACGGACAACCCGCTCTGGGGCCAACGTCCTGACTTTC.

The V gene is TRBV6-2 or TRBV6-3, the J gene TRBJ1-1; D gene uncertain. Trimming pared 7 bases from V and 1 base from J, leaving 13 bases between. The CDR3 is made up of 14 amino acids. Germline CDR1 MNHEY, CDR2 SVGEGT. DNA for the CDR3: TGTGCCAGCAACATACTGGGAGCGAACACTGAAGCTTTCTTT. It codes for CASNILGANTEAFF.

This clonotype was counted between two and nine times. The rearrangement links TRBV20-1 to TRBJ1-4, with a weak D call TRBD1 (6 bases). The CDR3 spans 15 residues. Trimming removed 0 bases at V and 5 bases at J, with 13 bases between. From germline, CDR1 is DFQATT and CDR2 SNEGSKA (reference sequence). The DNA for the CDR3 is TGCAGTGCTAGAGATGCCGGGGGCGCGAATGAAAAACTGTTTTTT. Translated: CSARDAGGANEKLFF.

V is TRBV29-1 and J is TRBJ1-2; no definite D call. CDR3 size: 13 residues. Trimming pared 4 bases from V and 0 bases from J, leaving 9 bases between. Germline loops: CDR1 SQVTM, CDR2 ANQGSEA. Here the CDR3 DNA reads TGCAGCGTTGGGGCCGCATCTAACTATGGCTACACCTTC. Amino acid sequence: CSVGAASNYGYTF.

There are a few counts of this clonotype. The chain uses TRBV6-1 and TRBJ1-2; D remains unclear. This CDR3 comprises 17 residues. Germline lookup yields CDR1 MNHNS and CDR2 SASEGT. V lost 5 bases and J lost 7, with 26 bases in between. The CDR3 is CASSPGAGIAVGVGYTF. Here the CDR3 DNA reads TGTGCCAGCAGTCCCGGCGCCGGGATAGCCGTAGGAGTTGGCTACACCTTC.

This clonotype was observed a few times. This chain connects TRBV5-1 to TRBJ2-7; 10 bases match TRBD1. V lost 5 bases and J lost 5; bases outside the gene matches: 7. The germline V gene encodes CDR1 SGHRS and CDR2 YFSETQ. CDR3 length: 14 residues. CDR3 residues: CASRADRGYHEQYF. The CDR3 DNA reads TGCGCCAGCAGAGCGGACAGGGGGTACCACGAGCAGTACTTC.

The chain couples TRBV4-1 to TRBJ2-7; TRBD1 matches 9 bases. The germline gives CDR1 MGHRA, CDR2 YSYEKL. CDR3 length: 15 amino acids. The junction had 6 bases not matched to a gene; V was cut back by 0 bases and J by 6 bases. CDR3 sequence reads: CASSQETGGRREQYF. The CDR3 nucleotides read TGCGCCAGCAGCCAAGAAACAGGGGGCCGGCGCGAGCAGTACTTC.

The V and J genes are TRBV4-2 and TRBJ2-7; D perhaps matches TRBD1 (5 bases). The J call may not be correct, given that the DNA end is closer to TRBJ2-5. Germline assignment: CDR1 LGHNA and CDR2 YNFKEQ. The CDR3 is 15 residues long. The CDR3 is CASSREAGSWETQYF. CDR3 DNA sequence: TGTGCCAGCAGCAGGGAAGCAGGGTCGTGGGAGACCCAGTACTTC.

This clonotype was observed at least ten times. This sequence joins TRBV6-1 and TRBJ2-5, with D hard to call. Trimming removed 6 bases at V and 5 bases at J, with 13 bases between. CDR1 is MNHNS and CDR2 is SASEGT in the germline V gene. CDR3 length: 13 amino acids. CDR3 amino acids: CASSLSKRETQYF. The CDR3 nucleotides read TGTGCCAGCAGCCTTAGTAAACGGGAGACCCAGTACTTC.

This clonotype was observed a few times. The J gene is TRBJ2-3, the V gene TRBV20-1; D not resolved. CDR1 DFQATT and CDR2 SNEGSKA come from the germline V gene (reference sequence). Trimming pared 3 bases from V and 2 bases from J, leaving 15 bases between. The CDR3 contains 15 residues. The CDR3 DNA is TGCAGTGCTAGTAGTTCCCCGAGAAACACAGATACGCAGTATTTT. It encodes CSASSSPRNTDTQYF.